The 20 T cell receptor beta chains listed next were all sequenced from one sample in a study of blood T cell repertoires in COVID-19. Data came from immunoSEQ multiplex PCR; TCRdb stores just in-frame clones and leaves some out. The sample lists approximately 150,000 clones, 84% occurring once. Material: peripheral blood. The source is a man aged 25-45 years with COVID-19, enrolled during active disease.

The gene calls are TRBV20-1 and TRBJ1-2, with no clear D. This CDR3 comprises 15 residues. Looked up from germline, CDR1 is DFQATT and CDR2 is SNEGSKA (reference sequence). Trimming stripped 3 bases from V and 0 bases from J, with 14 bases between. This CDR3 reads CSASPGAGANYGYTF. The CDR3 DNA follows: TGCAGTGCTAGTCCGGGAGCGGGAGCTAACTATGGCTACACCTTC.

Here the CDR3 reads CASRSQGASYEQYF. CDR3 DNA: TGTGCCAGCAGGTCACAGGGGGCATCCTACGAGCAGTACTTC. The chain joins TRBV28 to TRBJ2-7; 9 positions match TRBD1. The length of the CDR3 is 14 residues. Per germline, CDR1 MDHEN and CDR2 SYDVKM. The V and J ends lost 6 bases and 1 base, in that order; junction bases with no gene match: 4.

This clone has a count of ten or more. The CDR3 coding sequence is TGTGCCAGCAGCTTGGACAGGGCTTCCTACGAGCAGTACTTC. It yields the protein CASSLDRASYEQYF. V usage is TRBV5-4 and J usage is TRBJ2-7, with D tentatively TRBD1 (6 bases). V lost 0 bases to trimming and J lost 1 base, with 8 bases between them. The CDR3 is made up of 14 amino acids. From germline, CDR1 is SGHNT and CDR2 YYREEE (reference sequence).

The V gene is TRBV28, the J gene TRBJ1-1; no clear D gene. V was cut by 7 bases and J by 5 bases, with 11 bases left in between. The CDR3 consists of 12 residues. Germline CDR1 reads MDHEN; CDR2 reads SYDVKM. The CDR3 nucleotides read TGTGCCAGCAAAGACACGATTACTGAAGCTTTCTTT. This encodes CASKDTITEAFF.

The chain recombines TRBV18 with TRBJ2-7; D is undetermined. This CDR3 is built from 13 residues. With 6 bases removed from V and 5 bases from J, the gap between germline ends came to 14 bases. In germline, CDR1 is KGHSH, CDR2 LQKENI. The CDR3 here is CASSPRVKDEQYF. CDR3 DNA: TGTGCCAGCTCCCCCCGGGTCAAAGACGAGCAGTACTTC.

The chain links TRBV15 to TRBJ2-1; D remains ambiguous. Germline V gene sequence: CDR1 LNHNV, CDR2 YYDKDF (reference sequence). The CDR3 totals 15 residues. V was cut by 0 bases and J by 6 bases, with 12 bases left in between. CDR3 loop: CATSRDYGGPNEQFF. CDR3 bases: TGTGCCACCAGCAGAGATTACGGTGGGCCCAATGAGCAGTTCTTC.

V usage is TRBV3-1 (or the pseudogene TRBV3-2) and J usage is TRBJ2-7; TRBD1 is a possible D gene (6 bases). This CDR3 contains 15 residues. Trimming shortened V by 1 base and J by 7 bases, and 17 bases separated the two germline ends. In germline, CDR1 is LGHDT, CDR2 YNNKEL (reference sequence). CDR3 DNA: TGTGCCAGCAGCCAAGCCAAAGCAGGGGCCTGGGAGCAGTACTTC. Its protein product is CASSQAKAGAWEQYF.

This clone was found once. This rearrangement joins TRBV7-9 to TRBJ2-1; 10 bases match TRBD1. The CDR3 consists of 15 residues. V was pared by 5 bases and J by 4 bases, with 5 bases of the junction left unmatched. Germline-derived CDR1 and CDR2 are SEHNR and FQNEAQ (reference sequence). The CDR3 sequence is CASSKTGGPYNEQFF. DNA of the CDR3: TGTGCCAGCAGCAAGACAGGGGGCCCGTACAATGAGCAGTTCTTC.

The chain links TRBV3-1 (or the pseudogene TRBV3-2) to TRBJ2-1, with a tentative D call TRBD1 (6 bases). The CDR3 loop spans 13 amino acids. Trimming took 2 bases from V and 9 from J, leaving 11 bases between them. CDR1 is LGHDT, CDR2 YNNKEL, per germline (reference sequence). The CDR3 protein is CASSQTVGGEQFF. The CDR3 DNA follows: TGTGCCAGCAGCCAAACGGTAGGGGGTGAGCAGTTCTTC.

V gene TRBV7-9 combines with J gene TRBJ2-2, with TRBD1 identical over 7 bases. The ends lost 4 bases at V and 9 bases at J; junction bases unmatched: 2. CDR1 is SEHNR, CDR2 FQNEAQ, per germline (reference sequence). The CDR3 runs 12 residues. CDR3 protein: CASSSRGRELFF. The DNA for the CDR3 is TGTGCCAGCAGCTCCAGGGGGAGGGAGCTGTTTTTT.

The gene calls are TRBV7-9 and TRBJ2-3; possibly TRBD2 for D (5 bases). The V gene's germline CDR1 is SEHNR and CDR2 FQNEAQ (reference sequence). V gave up 5 bases and J gave up 6 bases, with 15 bases separating them. This CDR3 has 14 amino acids. The CDR3 loop is CASSPQEAQDTQYF. CDR3 nucleotide sequence: TGTGCCAGCAGCCCGCAGGAGGCGCAGGATACGCAGTATTTT.

The J gene is TRBJ2-7, the V gene TRBV12-3 or TRBV12-4; a weak D match, TRBD1 (5 bases). The germline V and J ends were trimmed by 2 bases and 3 bases, with 5 bases remaining between them. This CDR3 region has 12 residues. The CDR3 region has the DNA TGTGCCAGCAGTTTACAGGGCTACGAGCAGTACTTC. It is translated as CASSLQGYEQYF.

This chain joins TRBV27 and TRBJ2-7, with 7 bases lining up with TRBD2. Germline CDR1 reads MNHEY; CDR2 reads SMNVEV (reference sequence). The CDR3 runs 15 residues. J gave up 9 bases and V 2 bases, and 13 bases lay outside the gene matches. Here the CDR3 DNA reads TGTGCCAGCAGTTTAGGTGCGGGAGTTTCAGTCCGGCAGTACTTC. Its protein is CASSLGAGVSVRQYF.

This clone showed up many times. This chain links TRBV3-1 (or the pseudogene TRBV3-2) with TRBJ1-1; no reliable D call. The germline V and J ends were trimmed by 2 bases and 4 bases, with 14 bases remaining between them. The CDR3 is made up of 15 amino acids. CDR1 LGHDT and CDR2 YNNKEL come from the germline V gene (reference sequence). The CDR3 sequence: CASSQSRWGGTEAFF. The CDR3 coding sequence is TGTGCCAGCAGCCAATCGAGGTGGGGAGGCACTGAAGCTTTCTTT.

The chain joins TRBV5-1 to TRBJ2-7, with a weak D call TRBD2 (5 bases). In germline, CDR1 is SGHRS, CDR2 YFSETQ. V was trimmed by 5 bases and J by 7 bases, leaving 22 bases between them. The CDR3 extends over 15 amino acids. CDR3 residues: CASRIGNRKEDEQYF. The CDR3 nucleotides are TGCGCCAGCAGAATAGGAAATCGAAAGGAGGATGAGCAGTACTTC.

The V gene is TRBV4-1, the J gene TRBJ1-1; D may be TRBD1 (5 bases). Germline V gives CDR1 MGHRA, CDR2 YSYEKL. The CDR3 consists of 18 residues. V was shortened by 1 base and J by 11 bases, with 29 bases between the two germline ends. The CDR3 sequence is CASSQGITDRDMKLLAFF. CDR3 DNA: TGCGCCAGCAGCCAAGGTATAACAGACAGAGACATGAAGTTGCTGGCTTTCTTT.

This rearrangement joins TRBV15 to TRBJ1-4, with a weak D call TRBD1 (5 bases). The CDR3 is 15 residues long. Germline loops: CDR1 LNHNV, CDR2 YYDKDF (reference sequence). V was cut by 0 bases and J by 6 bases, with 11 bases left in between. This CDR3 is CATSRDGGGHEKLFF. In nucleotides, the CDR3 is TGTGCCACCAGCAGAGATGGGGGAGGGCATGAAAAACTGTTTTTT.

This chain connects TRBV6-5 to TRBJ2-3; D call uncertain. Trimming left V 1 base short and J 3 bases short, with 14 bases between. The germline V gene encodes CDR1 MNHEY and CDR2 SVGAGI. The CDR3 is made up of 16 amino acids. In DNA form, the CDR3 reads TGTGCCAGCAGTTACTTTCCTGAGCTAACGACAGATACGCAGTATTTT. Protein sequence: CASSYFPELTTDTQYF.

The V and J genes are TRBV19 and TRBJ2-5; perhaps TRBD2 as D (6 bases). The CDR3 runs to 14 residues. The germline CDR1 and CDR2 sequences are LNHDA and SQIVND (reference sequence). V was clipped by 7 bases and J by 5 bases, with 17 bases between them. CDR3 nucleotides: TGTGCCAGTAATTCCGGCAGGGCGGGGGAGACCCAGTACTTC. Translation: CASNSGRAGETQYF.

This rearrangement joins TRBV13 to TRBJ1-2; 9 bases map to TRBD1. V was clipped by 5 bases and J by 4 bases; unmatched bases: 5. The CDR3 runs 14 residues. Germline values: CDR1 PRHDT, CDR2 FYEKMQ (reference sequence). CDR3 region: CASSTDRGGYGYTF. The CDR3, as DNA: TGTGCCAGCAGCACCGACAGGGGGGGCTATGGCTACACCTTC.